Included here is one T cell receptor (beta chain) sequence, with context. What it binds is unknown. V trimming: 6 bases; J trimming: 2 bases; junction bases outside the gene matches: 22. CDR1 MNHNS and CDR2 SASEGT come from the germline V gene. The CDR3 extends over 19 amino acids. The sample belongs to a study of OX40 agonist ivuxolimab in advanced cancers. Notes on the study in general: Researchers did not determine the expanded peripheral T cells' antigen specificity.

This table comes from immunoSEQ multiplex PCR, and its TCRdb copy is limited to in-frame clones, with some not included. This repertoire shows roughly 79,000 clones, approximately 85% found once; its top ten account for roughly a sixth. This receptor was identified in an adult with an advanced solid tumor such as melanoma, head and neck, liver or kidney cancer. J is TRBJ2-7 and V is TRBV6-1; 7 nucleotides align to TRBD1. Sequences were derived from CD4+ or CD8+ T cells sorted from blood, sampled in a trial of the OX40 agonist ivuxolimab. The CDR3 DNA follows: TGTGCCAGCAGGGAATCCCTTGACTTACAGGGGAAAAGAACCTACGAGCAGTACTTC. It specifies CASRESLDLQGKRTYEQYF.